This TCR beta chain was documented in a study of identical twins. CDR1 and CDR2 from the germline V gene are ENHRY and SYGVKD. The CDR3 is 12 residues long. The ends were cut back, 4 bases at V and 4 bases at J, with 5 bases in the middle. A single record per CDR3 protein comes from TCRdb applying MiXCR to the 5' RACE reads. The repertoire holds approximately 550,000 distinct CDR3 sequences, approximately 20% seen once, with around 0.5% in the top ten. The same data also contributed to another study, on yellow fever vaccine responses in identical twins.

The source of this sequence is a woman aged 18-29 years in good health. This chain joins TRBV10-3 and TRBJ1-5; no clear D gene. Sequencing used CD4+ T cells sorted from blood. The CDR3 DNA reads as TGTGCCATCAGTGGGAGGAATCAGCCCCAGCATTTT. Its translation is CAISGRNQPQHF.